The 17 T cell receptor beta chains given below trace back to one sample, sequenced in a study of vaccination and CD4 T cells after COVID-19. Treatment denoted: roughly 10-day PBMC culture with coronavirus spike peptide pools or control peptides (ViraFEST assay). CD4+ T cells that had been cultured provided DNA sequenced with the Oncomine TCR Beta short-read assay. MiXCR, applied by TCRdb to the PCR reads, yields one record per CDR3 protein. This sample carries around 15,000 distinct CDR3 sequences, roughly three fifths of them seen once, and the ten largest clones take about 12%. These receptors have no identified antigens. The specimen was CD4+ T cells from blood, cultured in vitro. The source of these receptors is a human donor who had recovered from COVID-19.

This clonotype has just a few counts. The CDR3 region is CASSYGGVGTEAFF. The CDR3 DNA is TGTGCCAGCAGTTACGGGGGGGTCGGCACTGAAGCTTTCTTT. The rearrangement uses TRBV6-5 and TRBJ1-1; D possibly corresponds to TRBD1 (5 bases). Germline loops: CDR1 MNHEY, CDR2 SVGAGI. The V and J ends lost 2 bases and 4 bases respectively, with 11 bases between them. This CDR3 contains 14 residues.

Here the CDR3 DNA reads TGTGCCAGCATAAACGCCAAGTACACTGAAGCTTTCTTT. It codes for CASINAKYTEAFF. The rearrangement uses TRBV28 and TRBJ1-1; D remains ambiguous. The CDR3 loop spans 13 amino acids. Germline CDR1 MDHEN, CDR2 SYDVKM. Between the trimmed V and J ends, which lost 7 bases and 3 bases, there was a span of 12 bases.

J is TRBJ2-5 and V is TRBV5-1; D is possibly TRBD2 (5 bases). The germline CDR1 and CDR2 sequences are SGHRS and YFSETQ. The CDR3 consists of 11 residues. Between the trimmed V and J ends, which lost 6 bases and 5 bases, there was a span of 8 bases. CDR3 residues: CASTTGETQYF. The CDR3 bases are TGCGCCAGCACTACGGGGGAGACCCAGTACTTC.

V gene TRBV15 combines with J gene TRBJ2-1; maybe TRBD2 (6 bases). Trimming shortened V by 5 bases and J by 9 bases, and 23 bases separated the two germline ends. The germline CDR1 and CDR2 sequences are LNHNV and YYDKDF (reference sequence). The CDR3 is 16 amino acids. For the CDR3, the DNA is TGTGCCACCAGCGGTCTAGCGTCATTCACCATGGGTGAGCAGTTCTTC. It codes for CATSGLASFTMGEQFF.

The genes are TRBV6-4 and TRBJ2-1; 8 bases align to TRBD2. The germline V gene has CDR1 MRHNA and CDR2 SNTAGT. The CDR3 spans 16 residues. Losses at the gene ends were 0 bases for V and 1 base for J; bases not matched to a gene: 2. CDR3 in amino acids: CASSDSQRGSYNEQFF. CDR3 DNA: TGTGCCAGCAGTGACTCTCAGCGGGGGTCCTACAATGAGCAGTTCTTC.

CDR3 sequence: CNIDRGNGYTF. CDR3 sequence (DNA): TGCAACATTGACAGGGGAAATGGCTACACCTTC. The chain uses TRBV20-1 and TRBJ1-2; 8 nucleotides match TRBD1. The V gene's germline CDR1 is DFQATT and CDR2 SNEGSKA (reference sequence). The CDR3 loop spans 11 amino acids.

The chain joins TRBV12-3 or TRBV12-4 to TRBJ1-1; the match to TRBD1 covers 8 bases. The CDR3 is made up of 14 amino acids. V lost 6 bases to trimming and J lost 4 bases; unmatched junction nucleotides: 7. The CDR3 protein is CASRLTGAGTEAFF. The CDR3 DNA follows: TGTGCCAGCAGGCTGACAGGGGCTGGCACTGAAGCTTTCTTT.

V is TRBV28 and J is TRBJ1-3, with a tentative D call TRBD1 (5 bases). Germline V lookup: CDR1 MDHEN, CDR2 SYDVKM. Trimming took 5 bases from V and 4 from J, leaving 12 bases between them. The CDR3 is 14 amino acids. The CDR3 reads CASSAGHSGNTIYF. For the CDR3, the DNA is TGTGCCAGCAGTGCCGGACACTCCGGAAACACCATATATTTT.

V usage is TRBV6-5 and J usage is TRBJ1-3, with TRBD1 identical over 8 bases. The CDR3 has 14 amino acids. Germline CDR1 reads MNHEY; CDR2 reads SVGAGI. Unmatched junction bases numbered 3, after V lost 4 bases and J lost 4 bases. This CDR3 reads CASSLRQGGNTIYF. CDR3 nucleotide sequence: TGTGCCAGCAGTTTACGACAGGGGGGAAACACCATATATTTT.

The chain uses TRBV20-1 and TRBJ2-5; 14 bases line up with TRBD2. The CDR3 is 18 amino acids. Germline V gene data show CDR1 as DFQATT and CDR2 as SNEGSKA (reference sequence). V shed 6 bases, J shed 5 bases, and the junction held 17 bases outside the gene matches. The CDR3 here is CSAPGLAGAKRSRETQYF. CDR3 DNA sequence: TGCAGTGCCCCGGGACTAGCGGGGGCGAAACGATCCCGGGAGACCCAGTACTTC.

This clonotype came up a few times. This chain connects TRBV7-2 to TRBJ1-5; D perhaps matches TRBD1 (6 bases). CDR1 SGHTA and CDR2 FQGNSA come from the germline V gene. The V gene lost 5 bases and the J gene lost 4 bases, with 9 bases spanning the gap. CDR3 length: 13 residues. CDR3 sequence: CASSPDRNQPQHF. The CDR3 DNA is TGTGCCAGCAGCCCTGACAGGAATCAGCCCCAGCATTTT. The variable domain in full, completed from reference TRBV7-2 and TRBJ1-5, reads GAGVSQSPSNKVTEKGKDVELRCDPISGHTALYWYRQSLGQGLEFLIYFQGNSAPDKSGLPSDRFSAERTGGSVSTLTIQRTQQEDSAVYLCASSPDRNQPQHFGDGTRLSIL.

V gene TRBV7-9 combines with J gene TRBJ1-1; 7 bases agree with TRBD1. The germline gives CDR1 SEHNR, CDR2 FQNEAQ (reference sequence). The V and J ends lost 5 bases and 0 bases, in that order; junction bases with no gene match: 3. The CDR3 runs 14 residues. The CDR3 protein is CASSAGTVNTEAFF. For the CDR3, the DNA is TGTGCCAGCAGCGCCGGGACAGTGAACACTGAAGCTTTCTTT.

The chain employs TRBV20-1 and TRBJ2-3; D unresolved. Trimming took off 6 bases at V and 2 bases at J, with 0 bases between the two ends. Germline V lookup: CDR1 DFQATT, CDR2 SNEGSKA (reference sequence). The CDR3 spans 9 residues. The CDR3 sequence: CSATDTQYF. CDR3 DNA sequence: TGCAGTGCCACAGATACGCAGTATTTT.

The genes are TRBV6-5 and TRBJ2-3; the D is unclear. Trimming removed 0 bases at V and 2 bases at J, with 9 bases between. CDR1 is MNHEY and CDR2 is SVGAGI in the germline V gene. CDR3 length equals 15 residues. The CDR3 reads CASSYSGSYTDTQYF. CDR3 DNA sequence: TGTGCCAGCAGTTACTCGGGCTCGTACACAGATACGCAGTATTTT.

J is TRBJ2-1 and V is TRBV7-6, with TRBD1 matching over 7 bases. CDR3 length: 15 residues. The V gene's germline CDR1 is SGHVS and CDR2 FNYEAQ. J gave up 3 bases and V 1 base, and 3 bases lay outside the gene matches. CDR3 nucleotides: TGTGCCAGCAGCTTAGGCCGACAGGGCTACAATGAGCAGTTCTTC. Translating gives CASSLGRQGYNEQFF. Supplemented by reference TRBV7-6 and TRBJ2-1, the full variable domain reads GAGVSQSPRYKVTKRGQDVALRCDPISGHVSLYWYRQALGQGPEFLTYFNYEAQQDKSGLPNDRFSAERPEGSISTLTIQRTEQRDSAMYRCASSLGRQGYNEQFFGPGTRLTVL.

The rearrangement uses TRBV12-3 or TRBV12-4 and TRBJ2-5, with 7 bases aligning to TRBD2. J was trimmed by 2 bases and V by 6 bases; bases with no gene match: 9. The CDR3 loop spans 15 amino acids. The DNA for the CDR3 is TGTGCCAGCAGCCGGACTTGGGAGGGACAAGAGACCCAGTACTTC. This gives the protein CASSRTWEGQETQYF.

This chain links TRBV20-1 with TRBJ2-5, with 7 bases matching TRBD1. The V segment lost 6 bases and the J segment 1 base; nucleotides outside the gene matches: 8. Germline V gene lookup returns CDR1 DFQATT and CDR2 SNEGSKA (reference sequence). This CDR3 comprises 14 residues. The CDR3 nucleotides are TGCAGTGCCAGCCCCGGGACAGTCCAAGAGACCCAGTACTTC. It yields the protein CSASPGTVQETQYF.